One sample yielded the 12 T cell receptor beta chains listed below, sequenced in a study of blood T cell repertoires in COVID-19 (dated by TCRdb to 2018 to 2020). Libraries were made using the immunoSEQ multiplex PCR assay. The table was pulled from immuneACCESS by TCRdb, which kept in-frame rearrangements only. Such tables lose some clones; where checked, under half of the loss comes from unresolved V genes, and the rest has no known cause. Counted in this sample were tens of thousands of clones; approximately 80% of them appeared once. The ten largest make up around 7% of the sample. Sequencing was performed on peripheral blood. The receptors shown here come from a man in his thirties or forties with COVID-19, enrolled during active disease.

The V call is TRBV10-1, the J call TRBJ2-1, with TRBD2 identical over 9 bases. The CDR3 consists of 15 residues. Germline V CDR1 and CDR2: WNHNN, SYGVQD (reference sequence). V shed 2 bases and J 7 bases; nucleotides not matched to a gene: 6. DNA for the CDR3: TGCGCCAGCAGTGAGGGCGGGAGGGGGTCAAATGAGCAGTTCTTC. Translated, it gives CASSEGGRGSNEQFF.

V usage is TRBV5-1 and J usage is TRBJ1-1; 7 bases are shared with TRBD1. The CDR3 runs to 15 residues. The germline V gene has CDR1 SGHRS and CDR2 YFSETQ. Trimming took 5 bases from V and 6 from J; bases not matched to a gene: 13. The CDR3 nucleotides are TGCGCCAGCAGACTTACGACAGGGACGGAATCTGAAGCTTTCTTT. It codes for CASRLTTGTESEAFF.

CDR3: CASSPTSGGTDTQYF. In nucleotides, the CDR3 is TGTGCCAGCTCACCGACTAGCGGCGGCACAGATACGCAGTATTTT. The genes are TRBV18 and TRBJ2-3; TRBD2 aligns across 9 bases. This CDR3 is built from 15 residues. With 3 bases clipped from V and 1 base from J, the junction kept 2 bases outside the gene matches. The germline CDR1 and CDR2 sequences are KGHSH and LQKENI.

This clone was detected only once. This chain uses TRBV14 with TRBJ1-1; D remains ambiguous. Germline CDR1 SGHDN, CDR2 FVKESK. The CDR3 is 12 amino acids. Trimming removed 7 bases at V and 1 base at J, with 7 bases between. CDR3 amino acids: CASIGQNTEAFF. The CDR3 nucleotides are TGTGCCAGCATCGGTCAGAACACTGAAGCTTTCTTT.

This clone came up a few times. This rearrangement joins TRBV3-1 (or the pseudogene TRBV3-2) to TRBJ1-1, with D hard to call. Germline loops: CDR1 LGHDT, CDR2 YNNKEL (reference sequence). The CDR3 totals 15 residues. The V gene lost 2 bases and the J gene lost 4 bases, with 14 bases spanning the gap. Written as DNA, the CDR3 is TGTGCCAGCAGCCAATCGAGGTGGGGAGGCACTGAAGCTTTCTTT. Its protein product is CASSQSRWGGTEAFF.

J is TRBJ1-3 and V is TRBV28, with D possibly TRBD1 on 6 matching bases. CDR1 and CDR2 (germline): MDHEN, SYDVKM. The CDR3 spans 15 residues. V lost 3 bases, J lost 3 bases, and 12 bases lay in between. The CDR3 DNA reads as TGTGCCAGCAGTTTTGGAACAGGGCGTGGAAACACCATATATTTT. This translates into CASSFGTGRGNTIYF.

The chain joins TRBV3-1 (or the pseudogene TRBV3-2) to TRBJ2-1, with 10 bases identical to TRBD2. Trimming removed 1 base from V and 4 bases from J; junction bases left unmatched: 7. The CDR3 has 17 residues. Germline CDR1 reads LGHDT; CDR2 reads YNNKEL (reference sequence). The CDR3 sequence: CASSQGGASGGYNEQFF. CDR3 nucleotides: TGTGCCAGCAGCCAAGGAGGGGCTAGCGGGGGATACAATGAGCAGTTCTTC.

This clone has only a few counts. V gene TRBV6-5 combines with J gene TRBJ1-1; no clear D. Germline V CDR1 and CDR2: MNHEY, SVGAGI. With 0 bases removed from V and 4 bases from J, the gap between germline ends came to 6 bases. The CDR3 runs to 13 residues. The CDR3 protein is CASSYSIGTEAFF. CDR3 DNA sequence: TGTGCCAGCAGTTACTCGATCGGCACTGAAGCTTTCTTT.

V usage is TRBV6-5 and J usage is TRBJ2-7; perhaps TRBD2 as D (5 bases). With 7 bases removed from V and 0 bases from J, the gap between germline ends came to 13 bases. The germline CDR1 and CDR2 sequences are MNHEY and SVGAGI. The CDR3 length is 14 residues. CDR3 DNA sequence: TGTGCCAGCAATGCTAAGCGGAGCTCCTACGAGCAGTACTTC. It translates to CASNAKRSSYEQYF.

The chain has TRBV19 and TRBJ2-4; possible D gene TRBD1, 6 bases. Trimming stripped 9 bases from V and 3 bases from J, with 15 bases between. In germline, CDR1 is LNHDA, CDR2 SQIVND (reference sequence). There are 14 residues in the CDR3. Written as DNA, the CDR3 is TGTGCCAGCTCCGAGGGGGTGGACAAAAACATTCAGTACTTC. Its translation is CASSEGVDKNIQYF.

The V gene is TRBV12-3 or TRBV12-4, the J gene TRBJ2-1, with D perhaps TRBD2 (6 bases). The CDR3 has 12 amino acids. V dropped 6 bases and J dropped 7 bases, with 10 bases sitting between them. The CDR3 sequence: CASRPGVNEQFF. CDR3 bases: TGTGCCAGCAGGCCGGGGGTGAATGAGCAGTTCTTC.

This clone was detected only once. CDR3 protein: CASSPTSSYNEQFF. In DNA form, the CDR3 reads TGTGCCAGCAGCCCGACAAGCTCCTACAATGAGCAGTTCTTC. The V and J genes are TRBV9 and TRBJ2-1, with unresolved D. V was pared by 4 bases and J by 0 bases, with 8 bases between. There are 14 residues in the CDR3. CDR1 SGDLS and CDR2 YYNGEE come from the germline V gene.